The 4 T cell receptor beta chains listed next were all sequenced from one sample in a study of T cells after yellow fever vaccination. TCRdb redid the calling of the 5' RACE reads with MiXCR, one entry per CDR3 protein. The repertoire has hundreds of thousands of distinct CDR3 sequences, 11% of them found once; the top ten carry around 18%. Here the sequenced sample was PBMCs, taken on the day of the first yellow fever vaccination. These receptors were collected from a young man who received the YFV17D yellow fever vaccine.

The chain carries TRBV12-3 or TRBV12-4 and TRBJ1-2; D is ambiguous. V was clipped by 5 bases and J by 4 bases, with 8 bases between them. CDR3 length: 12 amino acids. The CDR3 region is CASSKASYGYTF. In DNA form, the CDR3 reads TGTGCCAGCAGTAAGGCGAGCTATGGCTACACCTTC.

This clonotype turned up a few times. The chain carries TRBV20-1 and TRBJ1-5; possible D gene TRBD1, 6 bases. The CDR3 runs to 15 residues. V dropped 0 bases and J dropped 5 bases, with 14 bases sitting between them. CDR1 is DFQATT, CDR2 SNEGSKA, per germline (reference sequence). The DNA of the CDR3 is TGCAGTGCTAGAGATCGGGGAGGGGGTTATCAGCCCCAGCATTTT. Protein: CSARDRGGGYQPQHF.

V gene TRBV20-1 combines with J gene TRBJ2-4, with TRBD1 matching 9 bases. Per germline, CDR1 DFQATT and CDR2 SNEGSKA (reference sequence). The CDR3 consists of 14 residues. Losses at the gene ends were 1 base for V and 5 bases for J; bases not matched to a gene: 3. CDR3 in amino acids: CSARGRTGENIQYF. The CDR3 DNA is TGCAGTGCTAGAGGGCGGACAGGGGAAAACATTCAGTACTTC.

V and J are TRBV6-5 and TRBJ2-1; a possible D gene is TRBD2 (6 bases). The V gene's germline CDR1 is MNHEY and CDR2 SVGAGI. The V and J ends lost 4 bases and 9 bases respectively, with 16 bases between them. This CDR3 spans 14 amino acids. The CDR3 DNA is TGTGCCAGCAGTTCCCCCCAATCCGGGGGTGAGCAGTTCTTC. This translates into CASSSPQSGGEQFF.